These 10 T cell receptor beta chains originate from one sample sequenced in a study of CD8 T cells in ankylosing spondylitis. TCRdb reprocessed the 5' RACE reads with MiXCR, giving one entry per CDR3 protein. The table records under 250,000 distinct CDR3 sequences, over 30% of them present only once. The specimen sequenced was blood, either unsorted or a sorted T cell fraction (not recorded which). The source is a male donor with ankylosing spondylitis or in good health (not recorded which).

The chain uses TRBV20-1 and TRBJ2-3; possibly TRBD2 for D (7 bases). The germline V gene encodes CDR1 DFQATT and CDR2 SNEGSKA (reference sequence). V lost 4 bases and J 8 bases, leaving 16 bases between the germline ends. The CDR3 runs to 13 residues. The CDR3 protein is CSATSPGEGTQYF. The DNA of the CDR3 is TGCAGTGCTACCAGCCCAGGGGAGGGTACGCAGTATTTT.

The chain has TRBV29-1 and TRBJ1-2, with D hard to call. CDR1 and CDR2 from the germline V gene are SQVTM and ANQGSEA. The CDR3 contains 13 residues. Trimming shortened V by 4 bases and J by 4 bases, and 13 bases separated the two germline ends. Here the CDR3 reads CSVVVSAPYGYTF. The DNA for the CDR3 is TGCAGCGTTGTAGTGTCAGCCCCCTATGGCTACACCTTC. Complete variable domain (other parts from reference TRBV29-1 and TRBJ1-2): SAVISQKPSRDICQRGTSLTIQCQVDSQVTMMFWYRQQPGQSLTLIATANQGSEATYESGFVIDKFPISRPNLTFSTLTVSNMSPEDSSIYLCSVVVSAPYGYTFGSGTRLTVV.

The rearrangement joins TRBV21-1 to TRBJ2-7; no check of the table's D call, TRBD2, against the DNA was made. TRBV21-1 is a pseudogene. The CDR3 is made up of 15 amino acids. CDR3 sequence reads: CASSKKRALSYEQYF. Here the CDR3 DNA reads TGTGCCAGCAGCAAAAAGCGGGCCCTCTCCTACGAGCAGTACTTC.

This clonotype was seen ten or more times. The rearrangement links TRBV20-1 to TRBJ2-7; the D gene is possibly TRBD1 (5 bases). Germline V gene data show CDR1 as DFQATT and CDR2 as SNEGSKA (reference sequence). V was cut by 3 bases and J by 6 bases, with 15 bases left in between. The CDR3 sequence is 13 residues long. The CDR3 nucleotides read TGCAGTGCTAGGACAGCCTCCTTCAGCGAGCAGTACTTC. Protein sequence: CSARTASFSEQYF.

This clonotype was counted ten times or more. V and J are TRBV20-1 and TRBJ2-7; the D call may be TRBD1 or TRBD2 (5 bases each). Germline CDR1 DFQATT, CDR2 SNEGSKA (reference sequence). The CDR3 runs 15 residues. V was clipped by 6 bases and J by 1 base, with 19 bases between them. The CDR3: CSAPRSGPLSYEQYF. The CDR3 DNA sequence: TGCAGTGCCCCTCGGTCGGGGCCCCTATCCTACGAGCAGTACTTC.

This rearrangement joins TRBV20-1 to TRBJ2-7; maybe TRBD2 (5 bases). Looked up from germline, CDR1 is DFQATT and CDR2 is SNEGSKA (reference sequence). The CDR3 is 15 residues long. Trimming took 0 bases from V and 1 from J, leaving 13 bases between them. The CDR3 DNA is TGCAGTGCTAGAGACGGACGGAGGACGTCCTACGAGCAGTACTTC. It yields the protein CSARDGRRTSYEQYF.

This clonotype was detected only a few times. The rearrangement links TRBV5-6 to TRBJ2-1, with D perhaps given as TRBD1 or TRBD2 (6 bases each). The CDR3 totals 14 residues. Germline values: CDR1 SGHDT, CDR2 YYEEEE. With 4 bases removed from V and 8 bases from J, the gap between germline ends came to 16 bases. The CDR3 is CASSPPVGGDEQFF. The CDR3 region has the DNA TGTGCCAGCAGCCCCCCCGTGGGGGGCGATGAGCAGTTCTTC.

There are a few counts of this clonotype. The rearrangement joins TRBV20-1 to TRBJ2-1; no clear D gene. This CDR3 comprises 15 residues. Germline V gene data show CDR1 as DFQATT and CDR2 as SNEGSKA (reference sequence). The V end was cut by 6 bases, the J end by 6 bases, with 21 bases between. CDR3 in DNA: TGCAGTGCAAGCGCCCCCTCCCTTGCGTCCAATGAGCAGTTCTTC. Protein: CSASAPSLASNEQFF.

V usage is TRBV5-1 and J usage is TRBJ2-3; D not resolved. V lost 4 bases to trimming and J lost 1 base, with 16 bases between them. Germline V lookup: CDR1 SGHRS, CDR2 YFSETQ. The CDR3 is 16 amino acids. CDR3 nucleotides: TGCGCCAGCAGCGCCCTTCACACTGTGGGCACAGATACGCAGTATTTT. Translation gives CASSALHTVGTDTQYF.

CDR3 sequence: CSVDSDPNEQFF. CDR3 nucleotides: TGCAGCGTTGATTCGGACCCCAATGAGCAGTTCTTC. The chain recombines TRBV29-1 with TRBJ2-1; D not resolved. This CDR3 region has 12 residues. CDR1 is SQVTM and CDR2 is ANQGSEA in the germline V gene. V lost 3 bases and J lost 6, with 9 bases in between.